This T cell receptor (beta chain) was captured by sequencing in a study of T cell responses to AZD1222 COVID-19 vaccine. Trimming cost V 4 bases and J 4 bases; bases outside gene matches: 9. The germline CDR1 and CDR2 sequences are SGHRS and YFSETQ. This CDR3 spans 16 amino acids. Details on this clone: Antigen: not known.

Clones were read by immunoSEQ multiplex PCR, and TCRdb kept only the in-frame ones, dropping some. The sample carries roughly 150,000 clones, roughly 90% recorded once. Study results and limitations: Seropositive status at baseline applied to only a handful of AZD1222 recipients. White British donors predominated, females outnumbered males, and clonal diversity was possibly underestimated.

The source was peripheral blood, collected 28 days after the second AZD1222 dose. The clonotype originates from an adult who received the AZD1222 COVID-19 vaccine. The rearrangement links TRBV5-1 to TRBJ2-2; 8 positions match TRBD1. CDR3 region: CASSMSPGQATGELFF. The CDR3 bases are TGCGCCAGCAGCATGTCCCCGGGACAGGCCACCGGGGAGCTGTTTTTT.